This T cell receptor beta chain was obtained from a study of blood T cell repertoires in COVID-19 (dated by TCRdb to about 2020). Study-wide context: Samples covering the acute and convalescent phases of COVID-19 were provided by collaborators in the United States, Italy and Spain. The prospective study material was composed of cDNA or gDNA derived from T cells, B-cell-depleted T cells, or PBMCs. Deeply sampled blood TCRbeta repertoires from subjects exposed to, actively infected with, or recovered from COVID-19 were included in the dataset. The repertoires were released in a freely available public database intended as a resource for research on the immune response to SARS-CoV-2. The samples were drawn from two sources: the first 160 participants of the ongoing ImmuneRACE study, and 950 to 1,500 subjects contributed by 6 global collaborators. The sample metadata nearly always contained a de-identified subject ID, COVID-19 status, age in years and sex. Where available, HLA class I and class II types were obtained from metadata supplied by the sample provider rather than from assay-based typing. Results the study describes overall, beyond this receptor: The amount of clinical and demographic metadata varied by source and participant and was provided uncurated.

From a lookup of the germline V gene, CDR1 and CDR2 are ENHRY and SYGVKD. The CDR3 measures 17 amino acids from cysteine to phenylalanine. CDR3 DNA only is kept here, 51 bases in frame from base 1. To note about this clone: What antigen it recognizes has not been identified. A far larger clone is only one base removed, so a read error is likely.

The immunoSEQ Assay, a bias-controlled multiplex PCR, was used to amplify TCRbeta CDR3 regions from genomic DNA. From the authors' description of their analysis: The number of nucleated cells in each sample was estimated from the amplification of reference gene primers within the assay. To quantify the absolute abundance of each unique TCRbeta CDR3 rearrangement, sequence reads were collapsed and filtered. Productive Simpson clonality was computed per sample as the square root of Simpson's diversity index over productive rearrangements. Held by TCRdb, this immuneACCESS table contains in-frame sequences only and omits some clones. Under half of the omission traces to an unresolved V gene where checked; the cause of the rest is unknown. V and J calls and clone size are copied from that table; D and trimming were computed from the DNA. Across this sample there are 150,000 to 200,000 clones, with 88% seen only once. The biggest ten clones account for less than 8% of the sample.

In the prospective study, participants were roughly 18 to 100 years old, resided in about two dozen geographic areas of the United States, and were enrolled through a virtual design. In the prospective study, cohorts were assigned on the basis of participant-reported clinical history obtained from a screening survey and a study questionnaire. ImmuneRACE Cohort 3 recovered participants were defined by two consecutive negative NP/OP PCR tests, healthcare professional clearance, or symptom resolution. In the prospective study, mobile phlebotomists collected whole blood, serum and a nasopharyngeal or oropharyngeal swab from each participant. Over a roughly two-month period, participants in the prospective study had the option of providing additional blood draws and questionnaires. Before DNA extraction, prospective study blood samples were shipped either frozen or at room temperature.

The sequenced sample consisted of PBMCs or T cells enriched from blood (not recorded which). The origin of this receptor is a woman aged 50 to 65 who had recovered from COVID-19. The sequence links TRBV10-3 to TRBJ2-7, with 7 middle bases fitting TRBD1. The CDR3 region has the sequence CAFRDDPGQTSSYEQYF. The sequence in DNA is TGTGCCTTCAGAGACGACCCGGGACAGACAAGCTCCTACGAGCAGTACTTC.